This TCR beta chain was found in a study of control samples from healthy donors and cancer patients. The germline V and J ends were trimmed by 0 bases and 8 bases, with 10 bases remaining between them. CDR1 and CDR2 from the germline V gene are SGHVS and FQNEAQ. The CDR3 sequence is 14 residues long. Some clones are missing from TCRdb's copy, which holds only in-frame ones; the method was immunoSEQ multiplex PCR. The sample carries approximately 120,000 clones, roughly 87% recorded once. Sequencing input: blood. The TCR was taken from a man aged 18-30 years in good health. This chain uses TRBV7-8 with TRBJ1-4; the D gene is possibly TRBD1 (5 bases). CDR3 sequence reads: CASSLAVGGEKLFF. The CDR3 bases are TGTGCCAGCAGCTTAGCCGTCGGGGGGGAAAAACTGTTTTTT.